This is a list of T cell receptor beta chains from one sample in a study of early T cells in non-severe SARS-CoV-2 infection. MiXCR, applied by TCRdb to the 5' RACE reads, yields one record per CDR3 protein. The sample lists about 49,000 distinct CDR3 sequences, more than 5.5% seen once, with approximately 2.8% in the top ten. Material: whole blood, obtained at baseline. The receptors come from an adult who was a healthcare worker with PCR-confirmed SARS-CoV-2 infection or an uninfected control (not recorded which). The CDR3 runs from the conserved cysteine through the conserved F or W. Each record gives: D gene, J gene, V gene, clone size, CDR3 protein, CDR3 DNA. The D gene is left open where the match is weak. A row's size may be missing; if present it is once, few, many or a size class.

>-|TRBJ2-7|TRBV6-1|few
CASSEIGTFYEQYF
TGTGCCAGCAGTGAAATTGGGACATTCTACGAGCAGTACTTC
>-|TRBJ2-4|TRBV5-1|many
CASSPGGFDIQYF
TGCGCCAGCAGCCCCGGAGGTTTCGACATTCAGTACTTC
>-|TRBJ2-7|TRBV5-1|many
CASSLELRTYEQYF
TGCGCCAGCAGCTTGGAACTGCGGACCTACGAGCAGTACTTC
>-|TRBJ2-2|TRBV7-2|many
CASSLQGRNTGELFF
TGTGCCAGCAGCTTACAGGGACGGAACACCGGGGAGCTGTTTTTT
>TRBD1|TRBJ2-1|TRBV4-3|few
CASSQHRGIKARSYNEQFF
TGCGCCAGCAGCCAACACAGGGGGATTAAAGCCCGCTCCTACAATGAGCAGTTCTTC
>TRBD2|TRBJ2-3|TRBV4-2|many
CASSQDLRTSGTDTQYF
TGTGCCAGCAGCCAAGATCTTAGGACTAGCGGCACAGATACGCAGTATTTT
>-|TRBJ1-1|TRBV5-6|many
CASSLVRGGEAFF
TGTGCCAGCAGCTTGGTTCGGGGAGGAGAAGCTTTCTTT
>-|TRBJ2-2|TRBV7-2|many
CASSLAAQGIGTKLFF
TGTGCCAGCAGCTTAGCGGCCCAGGGAATAGGTACAAAGCTGTTTTTT
>-|TRBJ2-1|TRBV7-7|-
CASSQTGDYNEQFF
TGTGCTAGCAGCCAAACCGGGGATTACAATGAGCAGTTCTTC
>TRBD2|TRBJ2-7|TRBV6-5|-
CAVELAGSYEQYF
TGTGCAGTGGAACTAGCGGGCTCCTACGAGCAGTACTTC
>TRBD1|TRBJ2-2|TRBV18|many
CASSPDRGITGELFF
TGTGCCAGCTCACCGGACAGGGGTATCACCGGGGAGCTGTTTTTT
>-|TRBJ2-3|TRBV20-1|many
CSAGGGGSTDTQYF
TGCAGTGCTGGGGGAGGGGGGAGCACAGATACGCAGTATTTT
>TRBD1|TRBJ2-7|TRBV5-6|many
CASSFGTGLTWQYF
TGTGCCAGCAGCTTTGGGACAGGTTTAACTTGGCAGTACTTC
>TRBD1|TRBJ1-5|TRBV27|few
CASRRRGQGSNQPQHF
TGTGCCAGCCGCCGACGAGGACAGGGTAGCAATCAGCCCCAGCATTTT
>TRBD1|TRBJ2-7|TRBV19|many
CASSIIGQGRHEQYF
TGTGCCAGTAGTATTATCGGACAGGGAAGGCACGAGCAGTACTTC
>-|TRBJ1-4|TRBV18|few
CASSPTNEKLFF
TGTGCCAGCTCTCCAACTAATGAAAAACTGTTTTTT